The 14 T cell receptor beta chains below all came from one sample that was sequenced in a study of shared clonotypes between healthy human individuals. Sequencing was performed with immunoSEQ multiplex PCR; in TCRdb, only in-frame clones are kept and a portion is missing. The sample consists of 900,000 to 1,200,000 clones, about 84% of them appearing once. Sequenced sample: memory CD4+ T cells from PBMCs. Subset specified: CD45RA-negative fraction. The receptor set was obtained from a man between 18 and 35 years old in good health. Some clones in this sample may be carry-over from other donors' samples.

This rearrangement joins TRBV29-1 to TRBJ2-7, with 8 bases lining up with TRBD2. Per the germline V gene, CDR1 is SQVTM and CDR2 is ANQGSEA. With 4 bases clipped from V and 3 bases from J, the junction kept 5 bases outside the gene matches. This CDR3 has 13 amino acids. Written as DNA, the CDR3 is TGCAGCGTTGGTCCGGCGGGGGGCTACGAGCAGTACTTC. Translated, it gives CSVGPAGGYEQYF.

The gene calls are TRBV7-2 and TRBJ2-2; a weak D match, TRBD1 (6 bases). V lost 6 bases and J lost 4, with 15 bases in between. Germline CDR1 is SGHTA and CDR2 is FQGNSA. This CDR3 is built from 15 residues. In DNA form, the CDR3 reads TGTGCCAGCAGACGAGGACAGATTCTCACCGGGGAGCTGTTTTTT. This sequence encodes CASRRGQILTGELFF.

The rearrangement uses TRBV2 and TRBJ2-2, with 11 bases that match TRBD2. Looked up from germline, CDR1 is SNHLY and CDR2 is FYNNEI. Trimming at V came to 8 bases and at J to 1 base, leaving 3 bases not matched to a gene. The CDR3 consists of 15 residues. The CDR3 reads CASGGLAVNTGELFF. The CDR3 DNA is TGTGCCAGCGGGGGACTAGCGGTGAACACCGGGGAGCTGTTTTTT.

This sequence joins TRBV9 and TRBJ1-1; TRBD1 aligns across 12 bases. Germline assignment: CDR1 SGDLS and CDR2 YYNGEE. This CDR3 spans 17 amino acids. Germline trimming cut 4 bases from V and 4 bases from J; bases unmatched to any gene: 11. Here the CDR3 reads CASSPRGQGAVGTEAFF. In DNA, the CDR3 is TGTGCCAGCAGCCCCCGGGGACAGGGGGCCGTAGGCACTGAAGCTTTCTTT.

The chain couples TRBV5-1 to TRBJ2-1; 7 positions agree with TRBD2. Germline CDR1 reads SGHRS; CDR2 reads YFSETQ. The CDR3 contains 16 residues. Trimming at V came to 0 bases and at J to 5 bases, leaving 8 bases not matched to a gene. The CDR3 protein is CASSLAPSGTNNEQFF. The CDR3 region has the DNA TGCGCCAGCAGCTTGGCCCCCAGCGGGACTAACAATGAGCAGTTCTTC. Filled out from reference TRBV5-1 and TRBJ2-1, the complete variable domain reads KAGVTQTPRYLIKTRGQQVTLSCSPISGHRSVSWYQQTPGQGLQFLFEYFSETQRNKGNFPGRFSGRQFSNSRSEMNVSTLELGDSALYLCASSLAPSGTNNEQFFGPGTRLTVL.

V usage is TRBV28 and J usage is TRBJ2-3; TRBD2 aligns across 8 bases. The CDR3 contains 16 residues. Trimming at V came to 1 base and at J to 6 bases, leaving 9 bases not matched to a gene. From germline, CDR1 is MDHEN and CDR2 SYDVKM. CDR3 in amino acids: CASSLLAGPPRDTQYF. DNA of the CDR3: TGTGCCAGCAGTTTATTAGCGGGGCCCCCTCGGGATACGCAGTATTTT.

V gene TRBV2 combines with J gene TRBJ2-3; possibly TRBD1 or TRBD2 for D (5 bases each). Trimming left V 4 bases short and J 0 bases short, with 11 bases between. The germline V gene has CDR1 SNHLY and CDR2 FYNNEI. The CDR3 consists of 15 residues. This chain's CDR3 is CASSGDVSSTDTQYF. CDR3 DNA sequence: TGTGCCAGCAGTGGGGACGTCTCTAGCACAGATACGCAGTATTTT.

The count of this clone is one. Other nucleotide sequences in the sample specify the same CDR3. The chain recombines TRBV2 with TRBJ2-5, with 7 nucleotides matching TRBD1. This CDR3 comprises 13 residues. Trimming cost V 6 bases and J 1 base; bases outside gene matches: 2. The germline CDR1 and CDR2 sequences are SNHLY and FYNNEI. The CDR3 loop reads CASSGQVQETQYF. In nucleotides, the CDR3 is TGTGCCAGCAGCGGACAGGTCCAAGAGACCCAGTACTTC.

The chain carries TRBV10-2 and TRBJ1-1; no clear D. The CDR3 length is 13 residues. Germline values: CDR1 WSHSY, CDR2 SAAADI. Trimming removed 3 bases at V and 0 bases at J, with 5 bases between. The CDR3, as DNA: TGCGCCAGCAGTGACAACCTGAACACTGAAGCTTTCTTT. It yields the protein CASSDNLNTEAFF.

The rearrangement uses TRBV5-4 and TRBJ2-4, with TRBD1 identical over 9 bases. V lost 0 bases, J lost 3 bases, and 1 base stayed unmatched. Germline V gives CDR1 SGHNT, CDR2 YYREEE (reference sequence). The length of the CDR3 is 15 residues. This CDR3 reads CASSLGGQGKNIQYF. DNA of the CDR3: TGTGCCAGCAGCTTGGGGGGACAGGGCAAAAACATTCAGTACTTC.

The V gene is TRBV19, the J gene TRBJ1-2, with D perhaps TRBD1 (6 bases). This CDR3 comprises 17 residues. Germline V gene sequence: CDR1 LNHDA, CDR2 SQIVND (reference sequence). The V and J ends lost 5 bases and 4 bases respectively, with 23 bases between them. DNA of the CDR3: TGTGCCAGTAGTGCCCCCGCTGCAGGGACACAACTCTATGGCTACACCTTC. As protein: CASSAPAAGTQLYGYTF.

This clone was seen once. The CDR3 region has the DNA TGTGCCAGCAGCTTAGCGCTTAGTCAGGTTGATGAGCAGTTCTTC. This sequence encodes CASSLALSQVDEQFF. The rearrangement uses TRBV7-9 and TRBJ2-1; D remains ambiguous. The CDR3 is 15 residues long. The germline V and J ends were trimmed by 0 bases and 8 bases, with 14 bases remaining between them. Germline CDR1 reads SEHNR; CDR2 reads FQNEAQ (reference sequence).

The J gene is TRBJ2-1, the V gene TRBV18, with TRBD2 matching over 7 bases. V lost 6 bases to trimming and J lost 8 bases; unmatched junction nucleotides: 13. The CDR3 spans 15 residues. The V gene's germline CDR1 is KGHSH and CDR2 LQKENI. The CDR3 nucleotides are TGTGCCAGCTCTCGACCGGCTAGCGGTCAATATGAGCAGTTCTTC. It encodes CASSRPASGQYEQFF.

As to this clone: The same CDR3 also results from other DNA sequences found in this sample. The rearrangement links TRBV30 to TRBJ1-4; TRBD1 might be the D (5 bases). Germline CDR1 is GTSNPN and CDR2 is SVGIG (reference sequence). Between the trimmed V and J ends, which lost 0 bases and 7 bases, there was a span of 9 bases. CDR3 length equals 13 residues. The CDR3 sequence: CAWSVRGSEKLFF. The CDR3 nucleotides are TGTGCCTGGAGTGTACGGGGGAGTGAAAAACTGTTTTTT.